There are many counts of the clone carrying this T cell receptor beta chain. These data originate in a study of T cells in Graves' hyperthyroidism and ophthalmopathy. Study overall: Upon initial diagnosis and before any treatment, peripheral blood was collected.

The TCR beta CDR3 regions underwent amplification using RNA transcripts as the source. First-round RT-PCR targeting the TCR CDR3 was performed with the HTBI primer set. TCRdb recomputed calls from the multiplex PCR reads with MiXCR, one row per CDR3 protein. The sample contains roughly 330,000 distinct CDR3 sequences, approximately 15% of which appear only once. Germline V CDR1 and CDR2: SGHVS, FQNEAQ. Unmatched junction bases numbered 11, after V lost 0 bases and J lost 3 bases. CDR3 length: 18 amino acids. The source of this sequence is a man aged 25-45 years with Graves' hyperthyroidism. This sequence joins TRBV7-8 and TRBJ2-1; TRBD2 agrees at 7 bases. Sample: blood. The CDR3 region is CASSLAPGGSSNYNEQFF. Here the CDR3 DNA reads TGTGCCAGCAGCTTAGCGCCGGGGGGTTCCTCCAACTACAATGAGCAGTTCTTC.